This T cell receptor (beta chain) was captured by sequencing in a study of regulatory T cells in long-lasting Graves disease. Many counts were recorded for this clonotype. With 5 bases clipped from V and 5 bases from J, the junction kept 12 bases outside the gene matches. The V gene's germline CDR1 is SGHTA and CDR2 FQGTGA. The CDR3 totals 15 residues. Time point specified: newly diagnosed GD, antithyroid drugs for less than 3 months. TCR sequences were obtained from RNA taken from PBMCs. Doctors identified Graves' disease using the American Thyroid Association guidelines. For TCR beta, libraries came from iRepertoire HTBI primers and Arm-PCR of CDR3 regions. Using its own MiXCR run on the multiplex PCR reads, TCRdb lists one record per CDR3 protein. The sample has around 460,000 distinct CDR3 sequences, around 13% seen once. The data also belong to a second study, concerning T cells in Graves' hyperthyroidism and ophthalmopathy. That report notes: Most thyroid clonotypes expanded above 0.001 appeared in blood too.

This sample comprised peripheral blood mononuclear cells (PBMCs), obtained at new diagnosis, from a patient treated with antithyroid drugs. The chain combines TRBV7-3 with TRBJ2-7; 7 nucleotides agree with TRBD2. The sequence was obtained from a woman between 45 and 60 years old with Graves disease. This CDR3 is CASSPRGGSVHEQYF. The CDR3 DNA sequence: TGTGCCAGCAGCCCCCGCGGCGGGAGCGTCCACGAGCAGTACTTC.